The rows below give T cell receptor beta chains drawn from one sample of a study of human T cells and chemical hapten exposure. Each CDR3 protein gets one entry after TCRdb re-called the RACE reads with MiXCR. This table holds approximately 82,000 distinct CDR3 sequences, about 12% found once. The sequencing here drew on whole blood, taken in connection with sensitization to the hapten diphenylcyclopropenone (DPC). Every receptor here comes from a woman aged 60-75 years with alopecia areata. Some clones in this sample may be carry-over from other donors' samples. The CDR3 runs from the conserved cysteine through the conserved F or W. The order of the fields is CDR3 protein, CDR3 DNA, J gene, V gene, clone size, D gene. The D gene is left open where the match is weak. Only some rows state a clone size, as once, few, many or a class for expanded clones.

cdr3_aa: CASSLAYGNRNTEAFF
cdr3_nt: TGTGCCAGCAGCTTAGCGTATGGGAACAGGAACACTGAAGCTTTCTTT
j_call: TRBJ1-1
v_call: TRBV7-8
clone_size: many
d_call: .

cdr3_aa: CSARGQLNTEAFF
cdr3_nt: TGCAGTGCCAGGGGACAGTTGAACACTGAAGCTTTCTTT
j_call: TRBJ1-1
v_call: TRBV20-1
clone_size: few
d_call: TRBD1

cdr3_aa: CAWSVPRGAVPDTQYF
cdr3_nt: TGTGCCTGGAGTGTACCCAGGGGGGCCGTCCCAGATACGCAGTATTTT
j_call: TRBJ2-3
v_call: TRBV30
clone_size: few
d_call: .

cdr3_aa: CASSSGGASSYNEQFF
cdr3_nt: TGTGCCAGCAGTTCAGGGGGCGCCAGCTCCTACAATGAGCAGTTCTTC
j_call: TRBJ2-1
v_call: TRBV25-1
clone_size: few
d_call: TRBD1

cdr3_aa: CASSFGNLNTEAFF
cdr3_nt: TGCGCCAGCAGCTTCGGGAATTTGAACACTGAAGCTTTCTTT
j_call: TRBJ1-1
v_call: TRBV5-1
clone_size: .
d_call: .

cdr3_aa: CASSLVNQETQYF
cdr3_nt: TGTGCCAGCAGCTTAGTTAACCAAGAGACCCAGTACTTC
j_call: TRBJ2-5
v_call: TRBV7-2
clone_size: .
d_call: .

cdr3_aa: CASSRQGTLDTEAFF
cdr3_nt: TGTGCCAGCAGCCGACAGGGAACGTTGGACACTGAAGCTTTCTTT
j_call: TRBJ1-1
v_call: TRBV3-1
clone_size: few
d_call: TRBD1

cdr3_aa: CASSISGSSGANVLTF
cdr3_nt: TGTGCCAGTAGTATTTCAGGCAGCTCTGGGGCCAACGTCCTGACTTTC
j_call: TRBJ2-6
v_call: TRBV19
clone_size: .
d_call: .

cdr3_aa: CASRQETQYF
cdr3_nt: TGTGCCAGCAGGCAAGAGACCCAGTACTTC
j_call: TRBJ2-5
v_call: TRBV11-2
clone_size: many
d_call: .

cdr3_aa: CASRARPQHF
cdr3_nt: TGTGCCAGCAGAGCCCGGCCCCAGCATTTT
j_call: TRBJ1-5
v_call: TRBV2
clone_size: .
d_call: .

cdr3_aa: CAWNWDRMNTEAFF
cdr3_nt: TGTGCCTGGAATTGGGACCGCATGAACACTGAAGCTTTCTTT
j_call: TRBJ1-1
v_call: TRBV30
clone_size: few
d_call: .

cdr3_aa: CASSPPPGQGLYGYTF
cdr3_nt: TGTGCCAGCTCACCACCCCCCGGACAGGGCCTCTATGGCTACACCTTC
j_call: TRBJ1-2
v_call: TRBV18
clone_size: .
d_call: TRBD1

cdr3_aa: CASSLPDGSYEQYF
cdr3_nt: TGTGCCAGCAGCCTACCAGACGGAAGCTACGAGCAGTACTTC
j_call: TRBJ2-7
v_call: TRBV28
clone_size: many
d_call: .

cdr3_aa: CASSSRTVSYEQYF
cdr3_nt: TGTGCCAGCAGCTCCCGGACAGTTTCCTACGAGCAGTACTTC
j_call: TRBJ2-7
v_call: TRBV3-1
clone_size: .
d_call: .

cdr3_aa: CASSKGTSGPLSTDTQYF
cdr3_nt: TGCGCCAGCAGTAAAGGGACTAGCGGCCCCCTAAGCACAGATACGCAGTATTTT
j_call: TRBJ2-3
v_call: TRBV23-1
clone_size: many
d_call: TRBD2

cdr3_aa: CSARDGGGVRETQYF
cdr3_nt: TGCAGTGCTAGAGATGGCGGGGGGGTCCGAGAGACCCAGTACTTC
j_call: TRBJ2-5
v_call: TRBV20-1
clone_size: .
d_call: TRBD2

cdr3_aa: CASSQPGQERWQFF
cdr3_nt: TGCGCCAGCAGCCAACCGGGACAGGAGAGGTGGCAGTTCTTC
j_call: TRBJ2-1
v_call: TRBV4-1
clone_size: .
d_call: TRBD1

cdr3_aa: CATRRQGSATDTQYF
cdr3_nt: TGTGCCACCAGAAGACAGGGGAGTGCCACAGATACGCAGTATTTT
j_call: TRBJ2-3
v_call: TRBV2
clone_size: .
d_call: TRBD1

cdr3_aa: CASSPLEDSQNTEAFF
cdr3_nt: TGTGCCAGCTCACCACTGGAGGACAGCCAGAACACTGAAGCTTTCTTT
j_call: TRBJ1-1
v_call: TRBV18
clone_size: many
d_call: .

cdr3_aa: CSAGQTNTGELFF
cdr3_nt: TGCAGCGCGGGACAGACGAACACCGGGGAGCTGTTTTTT
j_call: TRBJ2-2
v_call: TRBV29-1
clone_size: few
d_call: TRBD1

cdr3_aa: CASSPTGAYGYTF
cdr3_nt: TGTGCCAGCAGTCCTACAGGGGCCTATGGCTACACCTTC
j_call: TRBJ1-2
v_call: TRBV27
clone_size: .
d_call: TRBD1

cdr3_aa: CASSQDGGKVQYF
cdr3_nt: TGCGCCAGCAGCCAAGACGGGGGGAAGGTGCAGTACTTC
j_call: TRBJ2-7
v_call: TRBV4-1
clone_size: .
d_call: TRBD2

cdr3_aa: CSVEGATNEKLFF
cdr3_nt: TGCAGCGTTGAAGGCGCAACTAATGAAAAACTGTTTTTT
j_call: TRBJ1-4
v_call: TRBV29-1
clone_size: few
d_call: .

cdr3_aa: CASSPSTDNNQPQHF
cdr3_nt: TGCGCCAGCAGCCCTTCGACAGACAACAATCAGCCCCAGCATTTT
j_call: TRBJ1-5
v_call: TRBV4-1
clone_size: .
d_call: .

cdr3_aa: CASSHGPNEQFF
cdr3_nt: TGTGCCAGCAGCCACGGACCTAACGAGCAGTTCTTC
j_call: TRBJ2-1
v_call: TRBV7-9
clone_size: .
d_call: .

cdr3_aa: CASKDRSRSYEQYF
cdr3_nt: TGTGCCAGTAAGGACAGATCCAGATCCTACGAGCAGTACTTC
j_call: TRBJ2-7
v_call: TRBV19
clone_size: .
d_call: .

cdr3_aa: CASSKLAGSSYEQYF
cdr3_nt: TGTGCCAGCAGCAAACTAGCGGGGAGCTCCTACGAGCAGTACTTC
j_call: TRBJ2-7
v_call: TRBV7-9
clone_size: many
d_call: TRBD2

cdr3_aa: CSAVNVNTEAFF
cdr3_nt: TGCAGTGCCGTAAATGTGAACACTGAAGCTTTCTTT
j_call: TRBJ1-1
v_call: TRBV20-1
clone_size: many
d_call: .

cdr3_aa: CVSTERGGANEQFF
cdr3_nt: TGTGTCAGCACCGAGCGGGGGGGGGCGAATGAGCAGTTCTTC
j_call: TRBJ2-1
v_call: TRBV6-6
clone_size: .
d_call: TRBD2

cdr3_aa: CASSRSRSGNTIYF
cdr3_nt: TGTGCCAGCAGTCGCAGTCGCTCTGGAAACACCATATATTTT
j_call: TRBJ1-3
v_call: TRBV12-3/TRBV12-4
clone_size: many
d_call: .

cdr3_aa: CSAAGFSNQPQHF
cdr3_nt: TGCAGTGCTGCTGGGTTTAGCAATCAGCCCCAGCATTTT
j_call: TRBJ1-5
v_call: TRBV20-1
clone_size: many
d_call: .

cdr3_aa: CSVGLRLDYGYTF
cdr3_nt: TGCAGCGTTGGGCTCAGATTAGACTATGGCTACACCTTC
j_call: TRBJ1-2
v_call: TRBV29-1
clone_size: few
d_call: .

cdr3_aa: CASSRGTVNYGYTF
cdr3_nt: TGTGCCAGCAGTAGGGGGACCGTTAACTATGGCTACACCTTC
j_call: TRBJ1-2
v_call: TRBV27
clone_size: .
d_call: .

cdr3_aa: CASSPLRGGVDTQYF
cdr3_nt: TGTGCCAGCAGCCCACTCAGGGGGGGAGTGGATACGCAGTATTTT
j_call: TRBJ2-3
v_call: TRBV11-2
clone_size: .
d_call: .

cdr3_aa: CATSDPGTSGGETQYF
cdr3_nt: TGTGCCACCAGTGACCCAGGGACTAGCGGGGGAGAGACCCAGTACTTC
j_call: TRBJ2-5
v_call: TRBV24-1
clone_size: many
d_call: TRBD2

cdr3_aa: CASNERGDSTGELFF
cdr3_nt: TGTGCCAGCAATGAGCGGGGGGACTCCACCGGGGAGCTGTTTTTT
j_call: TRBJ2-2
v_call: TRBV9
clone_size: .
d_call: TRBD2

cdr3_aa: CASSAGTSYNEQFF
cdr3_nt: TGTGCCAGCAGCGCCGGGACCTCCTACAATGAGCAGTTCTTC
j_call: TRBJ2-1
v_call: TRBV9
clone_size: few
d_call: .

cdr3_aa: CASSFSMNTEAFF
cdr3_nt: TGTGCCAGCAGCTTCAGTATGAACACTGAAGCTTTCTTT
j_call: TRBJ1-1
v_call: TRBV11-3
clone_size: many
d_call: .

cdr3_aa: CSAHKLAGQETQYF
cdr3_nt: TGCAGTGCCCACAAACTAGCGGGGCAAGAGACCCAGTACTTC
j_call: TRBJ2-5
v_call: TRBV20-1
clone_size: few
d_call: TRBD2

cdr3_aa: CASSRDRGKETQYF
cdr3_nt: TGTGCCAGCAGCCGGGACAGGGGGAAAGAGACCCAGTACTTC
j_call: TRBJ2-5
v_call: TRBV12-3/TRBV12-4
clone_size: few
d_call: TRBD1

cdr3_aa: CASSESTGTTAAFF
cdr3_nt: TGCGCCAGCAGTGAGTCGACGGGGACCACGGCAGCTTTCTTT
j_call: TRBJ1-1
v_call: TRBV10-2
clone_size: .
d_call: .

cdr3_aa: CASRVDGGPTDTQYF
cdr3_nt: TGTGCCAGCAGGGTGGATGGCGGGCCCACAGATACGCAGTATTTT
j_call: TRBJ2-3
v_call: TRBV12-3/TRBV12-4
clone_size: .
d_call: .

cdr3_aa: CASSDGQGPSFF
cdr3_nt: TGTGCCAGCAGTGATGGGCAGGGGCCGTCTTTCTTT
j_call: TRBJ1-1
v_call: TRBV9
clone_size: few
d_call: .

cdr3_aa: CASSQDWASGGSTVTQYF
cdr3_nt: TGTGCCAGCAGCCAAGATTGGGCTAGCGGGGGGTCTACAGTTACGCAGTATTTT
j_call: TRBJ2-3
v_call: TRBV3-1
clone_size: many
d_call: TRBD2

cdr3_aa: CSARNGVNYGYTF
cdr3_nt: TGCAGTGCCCGGAACGGGGTTAACTATGGCTACACCTTC
j_call: TRBJ1-2
v_call: TRBV20-1
clone_size: .
d_call: .

cdr3_aa: CASSVGTPSLATEAFF
cdr3_nt: TGTGCCAGCAGTGTTGGGACACCCTCCTTGGCCACTGAAGCTTTCTTT
j_call: TRBJ1-1
v_call: TRBV6-5
clone_size: few
d_call: .

cdr3_aa: CSVSSLSGNTIYF
cdr3_nt: TGCAGCGTTTCATCCCTCTCTGGAAACACCATATATTTT
j_call: TRBJ1-3
v_call: TRBV29-1
clone_size: few
d_call: .

cdr3_aa: CASSLAGAGKNTEAFF
cdr3_nt: TGTGCTAGCAGCTTAGCGGGGGCAGGGAAGAACACTGAAGCTTTCTTT
j_call: TRBJ1-1
v_call: TRBV7-7
clone_size: .
d_call: .

cdr3_aa: CASGLAGKYGELFF
cdr3_nt: TGTGCCAGCGGACTAGCGGGAAAGTACGGGGAGCTGTTTTTT
j_call: TRBJ2-2
v_call: TRBV9
clone_size: few
d_call: TRBD2